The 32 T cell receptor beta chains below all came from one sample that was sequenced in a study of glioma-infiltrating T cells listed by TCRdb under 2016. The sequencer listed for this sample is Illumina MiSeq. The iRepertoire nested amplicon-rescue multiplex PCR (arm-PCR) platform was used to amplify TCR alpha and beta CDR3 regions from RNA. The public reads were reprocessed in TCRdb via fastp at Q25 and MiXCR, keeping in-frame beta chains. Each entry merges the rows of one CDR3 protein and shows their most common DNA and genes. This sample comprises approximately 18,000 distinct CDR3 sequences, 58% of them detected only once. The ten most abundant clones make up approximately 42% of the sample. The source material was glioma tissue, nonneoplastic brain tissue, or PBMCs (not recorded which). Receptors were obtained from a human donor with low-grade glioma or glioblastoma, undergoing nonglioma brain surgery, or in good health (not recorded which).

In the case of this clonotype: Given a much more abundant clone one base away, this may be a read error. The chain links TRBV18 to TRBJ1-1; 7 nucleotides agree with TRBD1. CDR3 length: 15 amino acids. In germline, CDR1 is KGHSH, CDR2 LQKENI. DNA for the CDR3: TGTGCCAGATCACTAGGACAGGCTGGAGACACTGAAGCTTTCTTT. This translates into CARSLGQAGDTEAFF. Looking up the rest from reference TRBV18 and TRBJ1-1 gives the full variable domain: NAGVMQNPRHLVRRRGQEARLRCSPMKGHSHVYWYRQLPEEGLKFMVYLQKENIIDESGMPKERFSAEFPKEGPSILRIQQVVRGDSAAYFCARSLGQAGDTEAFFGQGTRLTVV.

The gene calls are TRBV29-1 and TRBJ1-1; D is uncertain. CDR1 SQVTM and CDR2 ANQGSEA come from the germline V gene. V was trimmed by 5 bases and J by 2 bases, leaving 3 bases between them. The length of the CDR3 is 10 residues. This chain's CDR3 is CSVRNTEAFF. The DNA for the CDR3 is TGCAGCGTTAGAAACACTGAAGCTTTCTTT.

CDR3 in amino acids: CASSQDSLAGITDTQYF. CDR3 coding DNA: TGTGCCAGCAGCCAAGATAGTCTAGCGGGTATCACAGATACGCAGTATTTT. The rearrangement uses TRBV3-1 and TRBJ2-3; 8 bases are a match to TRBD2. The V gene end was trimmed by 0 bases and the J gene end by 2 bases; junction bases not matched to a gene: 7. Germline CDR1 and CDR2: LGHDT and YNNKEL (reference sequence). This CDR3 is built from 17 residues.

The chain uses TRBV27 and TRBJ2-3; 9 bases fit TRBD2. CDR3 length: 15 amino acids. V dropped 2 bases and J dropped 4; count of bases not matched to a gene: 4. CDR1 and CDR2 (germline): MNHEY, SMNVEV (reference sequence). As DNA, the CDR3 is TGTGCCAGCAGTTTACCGGGACTAGCTGCAGATACGCAGTATTTT. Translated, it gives CASSLPGLAADTQYF.

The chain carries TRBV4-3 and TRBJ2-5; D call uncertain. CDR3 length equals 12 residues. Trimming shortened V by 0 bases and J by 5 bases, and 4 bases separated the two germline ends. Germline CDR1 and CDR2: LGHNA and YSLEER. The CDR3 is CASSQDRETQYF. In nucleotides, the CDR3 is TGCGCCAGCAGCCAAGATCGCGAGACCCAGTACTTC.

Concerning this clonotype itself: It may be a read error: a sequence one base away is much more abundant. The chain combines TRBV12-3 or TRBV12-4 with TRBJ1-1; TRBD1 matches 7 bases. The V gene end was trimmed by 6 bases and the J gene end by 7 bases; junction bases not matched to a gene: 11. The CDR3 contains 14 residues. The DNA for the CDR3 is TGTGCCAGCAGACGAGAACAGGGGCTCAGTGAAGCTTTCTTT. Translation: CASRREQGLSEAFF.

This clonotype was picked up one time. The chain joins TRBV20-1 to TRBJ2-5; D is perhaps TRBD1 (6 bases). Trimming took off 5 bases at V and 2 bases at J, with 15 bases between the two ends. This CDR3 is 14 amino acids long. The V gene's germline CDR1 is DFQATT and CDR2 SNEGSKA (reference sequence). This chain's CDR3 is CSASKQGQQETQYF. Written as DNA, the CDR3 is TGCAGTGCTTCTAAACAGGGCCAACAAGAGACCCAGTACTTC.

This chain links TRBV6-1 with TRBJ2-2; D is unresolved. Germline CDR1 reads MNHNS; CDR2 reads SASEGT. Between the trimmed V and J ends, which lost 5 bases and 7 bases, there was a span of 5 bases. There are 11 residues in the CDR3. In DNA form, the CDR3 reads TGTGCCAGCAGTTTCGTCGGGGAGCTGTTTTTT. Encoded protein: CASSFVGELFF.

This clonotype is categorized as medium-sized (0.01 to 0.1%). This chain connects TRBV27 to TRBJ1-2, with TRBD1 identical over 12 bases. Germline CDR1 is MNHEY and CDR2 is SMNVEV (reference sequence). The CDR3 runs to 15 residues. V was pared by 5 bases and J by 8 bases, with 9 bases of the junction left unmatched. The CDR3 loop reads CASSAPGQGASGYTF. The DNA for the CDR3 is TGTGCCAGCAGTGCGCCGGGACAGGGGGCTTCGGGCTACACCTTC.

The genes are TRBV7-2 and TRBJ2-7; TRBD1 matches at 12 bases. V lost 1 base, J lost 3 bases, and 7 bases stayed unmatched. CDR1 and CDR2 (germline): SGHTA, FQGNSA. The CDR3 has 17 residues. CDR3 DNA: TGTGCCAGCAGCTTAGGGGCCGGGACAGGGGGCTTCTACGAGCAGTACTTC. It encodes CASSLGAGTGGFYEQYF.

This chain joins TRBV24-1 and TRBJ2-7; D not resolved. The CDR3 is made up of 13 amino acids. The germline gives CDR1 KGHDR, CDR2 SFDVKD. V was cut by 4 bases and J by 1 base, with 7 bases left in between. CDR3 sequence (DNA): TGTGCCACCAGTGACCCGACGTCCTACGAGCAGTACTTC. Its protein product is CATSDPTSYEQYF.

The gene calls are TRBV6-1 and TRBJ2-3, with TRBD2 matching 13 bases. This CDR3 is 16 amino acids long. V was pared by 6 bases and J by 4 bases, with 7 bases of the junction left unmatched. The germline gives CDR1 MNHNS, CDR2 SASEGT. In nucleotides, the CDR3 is TGTGCCAGCAGCCCGGGACTAGCGGGACGGGCAGATACGCAGTATTTT. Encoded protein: CASSPGLAGRADTQYF.

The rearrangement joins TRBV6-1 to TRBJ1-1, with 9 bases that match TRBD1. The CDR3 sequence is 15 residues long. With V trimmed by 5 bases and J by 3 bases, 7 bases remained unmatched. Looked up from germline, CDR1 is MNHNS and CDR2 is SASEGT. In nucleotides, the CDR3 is TGTGCCAGCAGTTCCACGGGACAGGGTTACACTGAAGCTTTCTTT. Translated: CASSSTGQGYTEAFF.

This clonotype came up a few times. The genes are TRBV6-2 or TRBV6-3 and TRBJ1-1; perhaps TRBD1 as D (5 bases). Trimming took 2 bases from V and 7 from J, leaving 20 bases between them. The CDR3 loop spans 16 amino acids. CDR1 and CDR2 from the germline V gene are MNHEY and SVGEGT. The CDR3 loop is CASSYTSPGRNFEAFF. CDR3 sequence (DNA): TGTGCCAGCAGTTACACCAGTCCGGGACGGAACTTTGAAGCTTTCTTT.

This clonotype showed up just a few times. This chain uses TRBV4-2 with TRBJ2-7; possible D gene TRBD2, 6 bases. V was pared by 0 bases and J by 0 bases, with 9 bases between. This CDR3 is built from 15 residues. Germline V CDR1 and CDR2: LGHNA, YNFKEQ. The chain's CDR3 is CASSQEEGLSYEQYF. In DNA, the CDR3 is TGTGCCAGCAGCCAAGAGGAGGGTCTCTCCTACGAGCAGTACTTC.

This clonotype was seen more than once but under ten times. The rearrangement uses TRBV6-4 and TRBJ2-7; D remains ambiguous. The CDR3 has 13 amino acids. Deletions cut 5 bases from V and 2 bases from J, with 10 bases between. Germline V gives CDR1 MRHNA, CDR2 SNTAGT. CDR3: CASSRIATYEQYF. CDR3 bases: TGTGCCAGCAGTAGGATAGCCACCTACGAGCAGTACTTC.

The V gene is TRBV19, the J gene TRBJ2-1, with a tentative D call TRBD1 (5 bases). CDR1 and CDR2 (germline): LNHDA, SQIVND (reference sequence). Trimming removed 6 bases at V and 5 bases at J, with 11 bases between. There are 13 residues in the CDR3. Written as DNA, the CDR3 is TGTGCCAGTAGCCGTCGACAGAACAATGAGCAGTTCTTC. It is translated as CASSRRQNNEQFF. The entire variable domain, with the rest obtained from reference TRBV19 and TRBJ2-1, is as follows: DGGITQSPKYLFRKEGQNVTLSCEQNLNHDAMYWYRQDPGQGLRLIYYSQIVNDFQKGDIAEGYSVSREKKESFPLTVTSAQKNPTAFYLCASSRRQNNEQFFGPGTRLTVL.

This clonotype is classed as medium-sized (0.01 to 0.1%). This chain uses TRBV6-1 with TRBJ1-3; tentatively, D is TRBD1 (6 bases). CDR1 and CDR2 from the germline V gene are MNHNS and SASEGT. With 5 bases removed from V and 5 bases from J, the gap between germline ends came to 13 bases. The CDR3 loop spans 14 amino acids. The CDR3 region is CASSSQGSRNTIYF. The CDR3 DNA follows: TGTGCCAGCAGTTCGCAGGGGTCTCGAAACACCATATATTTT.

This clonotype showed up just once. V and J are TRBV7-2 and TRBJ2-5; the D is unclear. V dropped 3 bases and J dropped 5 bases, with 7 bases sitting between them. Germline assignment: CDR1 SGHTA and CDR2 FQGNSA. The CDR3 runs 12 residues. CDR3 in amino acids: CASSFDRETQYF. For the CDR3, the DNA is TGTGCCAGCAGCTTCGATCGGGAGACCCAGTACTTC.

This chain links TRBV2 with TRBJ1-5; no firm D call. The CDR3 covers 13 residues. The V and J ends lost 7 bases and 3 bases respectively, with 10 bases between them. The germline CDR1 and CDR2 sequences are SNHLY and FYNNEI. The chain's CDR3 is CASTGRLNQPQHF. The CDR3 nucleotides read TGTGCCAGCACGGGCAGGCTCAATCAGCCCCAGCATTTT.

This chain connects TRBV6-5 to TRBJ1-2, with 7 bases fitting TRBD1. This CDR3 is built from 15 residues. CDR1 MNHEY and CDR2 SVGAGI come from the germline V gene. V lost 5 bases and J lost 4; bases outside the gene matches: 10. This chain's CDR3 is CASSRTSGQIYGYTF. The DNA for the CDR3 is TGTGCCAGCAGTCGCACGTCGGGACAGATCTATGGCTACACCTTC.

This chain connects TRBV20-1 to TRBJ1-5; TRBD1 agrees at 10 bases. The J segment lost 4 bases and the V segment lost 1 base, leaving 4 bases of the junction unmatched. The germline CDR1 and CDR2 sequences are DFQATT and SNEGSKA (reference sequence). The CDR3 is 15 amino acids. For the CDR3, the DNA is TGCAGTGCTAGAGTGGACAGGGGGGGTAATCAGCCCCAGCATTTT. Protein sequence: CSARVDRGGNQPQHF.

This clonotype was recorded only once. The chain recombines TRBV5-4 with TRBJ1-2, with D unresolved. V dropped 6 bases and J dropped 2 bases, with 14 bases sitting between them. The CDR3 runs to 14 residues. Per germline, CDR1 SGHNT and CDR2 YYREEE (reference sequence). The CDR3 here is CASTVTSGNYGYTF. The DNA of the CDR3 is TGTGCCAGCACCGTGACGTCAGGAAACTATGGCTACACCTTC.

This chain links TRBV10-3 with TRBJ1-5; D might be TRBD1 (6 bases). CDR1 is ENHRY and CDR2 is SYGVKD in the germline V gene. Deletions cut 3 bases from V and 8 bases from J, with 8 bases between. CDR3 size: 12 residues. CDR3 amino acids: CAISETGKPQHF. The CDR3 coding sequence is TGTGCCATCAGTGAAACAGGGAAGCCCCAGCATTTT.

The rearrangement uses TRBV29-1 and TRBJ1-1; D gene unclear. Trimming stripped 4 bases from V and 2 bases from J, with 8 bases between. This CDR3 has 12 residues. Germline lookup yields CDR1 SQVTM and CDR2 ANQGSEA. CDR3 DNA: TGCAGCGTTGCCCGGGCAAACACTGAAGCTTTCTTT. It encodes CSVARANTEAFF. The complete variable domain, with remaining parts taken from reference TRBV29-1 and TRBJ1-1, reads SAVISQKPSRDICQRGTSLTIQCQVDSQVTMMFWYRQQPGQSLTLIATANQGSEATYESGFVIDKFPISRPNLTFSTLTVSNMSPEDSSIYLCSVARANTEAFFGQGTRLTVV.

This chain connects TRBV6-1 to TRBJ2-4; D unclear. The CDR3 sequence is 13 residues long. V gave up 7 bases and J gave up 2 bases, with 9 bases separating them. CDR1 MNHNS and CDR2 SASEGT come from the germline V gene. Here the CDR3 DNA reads TGTGCCAGCACCCCCATCACCAAAAACATTCAGTACTTC. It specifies CASTPITKNIQYF.

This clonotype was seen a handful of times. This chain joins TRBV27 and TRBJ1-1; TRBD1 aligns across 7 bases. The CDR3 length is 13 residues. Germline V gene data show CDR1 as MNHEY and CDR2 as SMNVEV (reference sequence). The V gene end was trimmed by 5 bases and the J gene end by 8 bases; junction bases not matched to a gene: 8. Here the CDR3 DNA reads TGTGCCAGCAGTCTACAGGGGCCGTGGGAAGCTTTCTTT. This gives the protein CASSLQGPWEAFF.

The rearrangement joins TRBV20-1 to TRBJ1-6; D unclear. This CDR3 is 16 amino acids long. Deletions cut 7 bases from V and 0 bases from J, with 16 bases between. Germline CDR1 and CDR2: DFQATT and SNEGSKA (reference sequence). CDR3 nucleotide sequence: TGCAGTGTTGCGATAAGGCAAAGCTCCTATAATTCACCCCTCCACTTT. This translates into CSVAIRQSSYNSPLHF.

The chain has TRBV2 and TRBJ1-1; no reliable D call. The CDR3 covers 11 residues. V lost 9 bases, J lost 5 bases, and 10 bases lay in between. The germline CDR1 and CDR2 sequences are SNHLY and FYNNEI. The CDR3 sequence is CASRRGTEAFF. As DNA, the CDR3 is TGTGCCAGTCGGAGAGGGACTGAAGCTTTCTTT.

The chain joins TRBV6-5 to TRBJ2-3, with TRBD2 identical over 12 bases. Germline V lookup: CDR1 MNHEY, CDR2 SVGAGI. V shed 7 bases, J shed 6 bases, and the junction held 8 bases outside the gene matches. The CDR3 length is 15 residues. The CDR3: CASIRRLAGVDTQYF. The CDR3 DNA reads TGTGCCAGCATCAGGAGACTAGCGGGAGTTGATACGCAGTATTTT.

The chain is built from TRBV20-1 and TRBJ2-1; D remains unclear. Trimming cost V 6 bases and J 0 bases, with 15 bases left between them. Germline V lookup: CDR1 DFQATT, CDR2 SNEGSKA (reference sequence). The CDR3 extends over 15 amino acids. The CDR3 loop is CSAARSASSYNEQFF. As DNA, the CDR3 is TGCAGTGCGGCTAGGAGCGCTAGCTCCTACAATGAGCAGTTCTTC.

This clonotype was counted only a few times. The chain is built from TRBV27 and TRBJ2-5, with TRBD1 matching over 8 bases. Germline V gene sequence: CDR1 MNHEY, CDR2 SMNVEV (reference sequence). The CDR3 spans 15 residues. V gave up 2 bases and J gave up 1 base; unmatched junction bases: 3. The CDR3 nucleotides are TGTGCCAGCAGTTTAGACAGGGGCCGCCAAGAGACCCAGTACTTC. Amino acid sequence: CASSLDRGRQETQYF.